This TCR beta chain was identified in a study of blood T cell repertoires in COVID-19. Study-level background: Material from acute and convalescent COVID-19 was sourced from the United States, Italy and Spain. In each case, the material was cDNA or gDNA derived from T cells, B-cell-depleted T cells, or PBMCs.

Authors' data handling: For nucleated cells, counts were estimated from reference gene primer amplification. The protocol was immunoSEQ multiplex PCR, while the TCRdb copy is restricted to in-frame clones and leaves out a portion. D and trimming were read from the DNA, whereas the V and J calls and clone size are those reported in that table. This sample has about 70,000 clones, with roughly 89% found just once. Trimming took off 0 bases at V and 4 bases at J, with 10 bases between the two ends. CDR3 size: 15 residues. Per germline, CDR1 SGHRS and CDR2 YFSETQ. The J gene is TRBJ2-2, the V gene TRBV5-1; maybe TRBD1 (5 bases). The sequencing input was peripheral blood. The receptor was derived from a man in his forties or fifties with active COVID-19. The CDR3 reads CASSLETRGTGELFF. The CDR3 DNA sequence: TGCGCCAGCAGCTTGGAAACAAGGGGCACCGGGGAGCTGTTTTTT.